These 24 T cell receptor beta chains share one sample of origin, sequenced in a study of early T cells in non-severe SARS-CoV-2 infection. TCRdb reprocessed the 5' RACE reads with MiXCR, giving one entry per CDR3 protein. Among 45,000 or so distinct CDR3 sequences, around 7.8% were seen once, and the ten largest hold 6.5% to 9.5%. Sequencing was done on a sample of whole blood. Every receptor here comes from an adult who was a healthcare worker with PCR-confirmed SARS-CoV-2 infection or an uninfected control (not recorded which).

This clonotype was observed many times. The CDR3 bases are TGTGCCAGCAGCCAAGATACCCAGGAATCCTATGGCTACACCTTC. It yields the protein CASSQDTQESYGYTF. The rearrangement links TRBV4-2 to TRBJ1-2, with unresolved D. V gave up 0 bases and J gave up 4 bases, with 12 bases separating them. The CDR3 runs to 15 residues. Germline CDR1 reads LGHNA; CDR2 reads YNFKEQ.

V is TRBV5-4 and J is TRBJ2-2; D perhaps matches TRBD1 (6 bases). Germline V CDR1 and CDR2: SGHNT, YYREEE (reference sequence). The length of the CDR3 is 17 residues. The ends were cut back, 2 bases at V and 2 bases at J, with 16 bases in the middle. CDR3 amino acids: CASSFNRDSKNTGELFF. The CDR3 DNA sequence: TGTGCCAGCAGCTTCAACAGGGATTCGAAAAACACCGGGGAGCTGTTTTTT.

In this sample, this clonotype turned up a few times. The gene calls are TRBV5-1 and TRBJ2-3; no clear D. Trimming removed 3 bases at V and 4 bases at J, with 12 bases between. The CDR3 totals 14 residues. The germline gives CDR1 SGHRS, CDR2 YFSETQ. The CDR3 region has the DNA TGCGCCAGCAGCTCTCAGCCGGGTTCAGATACGCAGTATTTT. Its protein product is CASSSQPGSDTQYF.

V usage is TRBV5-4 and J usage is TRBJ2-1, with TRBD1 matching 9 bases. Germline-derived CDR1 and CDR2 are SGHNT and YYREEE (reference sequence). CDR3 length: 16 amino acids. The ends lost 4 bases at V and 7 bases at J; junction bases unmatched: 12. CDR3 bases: TGTGCCAGCAGCCCCCATACAGGGGGCGCTGTGAATGAGCAGTTCTTC. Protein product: CASSPHTGGAVNEQFF.

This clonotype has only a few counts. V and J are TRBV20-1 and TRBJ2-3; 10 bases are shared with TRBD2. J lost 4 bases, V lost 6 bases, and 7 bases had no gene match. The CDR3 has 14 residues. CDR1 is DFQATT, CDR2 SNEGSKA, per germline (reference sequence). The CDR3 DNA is TGCAGTGCCTTCGAGCGGGGGGGGGCAGATACGCAGTATTTT. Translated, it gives CSAFERGGADTQYF.

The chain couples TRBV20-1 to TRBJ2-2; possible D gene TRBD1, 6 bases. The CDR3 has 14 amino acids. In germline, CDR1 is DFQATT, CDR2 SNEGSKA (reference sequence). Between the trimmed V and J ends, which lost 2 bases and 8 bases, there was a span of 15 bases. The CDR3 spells CSARRVTGRGELFF. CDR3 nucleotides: TGCAGTGCTAGAAGGGTCACAGGGCGGGGGGAGCTGTTTTTT.

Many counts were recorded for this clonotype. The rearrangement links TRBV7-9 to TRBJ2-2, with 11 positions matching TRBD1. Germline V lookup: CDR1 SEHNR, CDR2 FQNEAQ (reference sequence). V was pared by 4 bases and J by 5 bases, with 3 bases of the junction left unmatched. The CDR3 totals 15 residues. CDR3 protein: CASSSGQGGTGELFF. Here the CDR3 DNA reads TGTGCCAGCAGCTCGGGACAGGGGGGAACCGGGGAGCTGTTTTTT. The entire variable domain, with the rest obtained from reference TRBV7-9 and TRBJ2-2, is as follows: DTGVSQNPRHKITKRGQNVTFRCDPISEHNRLYWYRQTLGQGPEFLTYFQNEAQLEKSRLLSDRFSAERPKGSFSTLEIQRTEQGDSAMYLCASSSGQGGTGELFFGEGSRLTVL.

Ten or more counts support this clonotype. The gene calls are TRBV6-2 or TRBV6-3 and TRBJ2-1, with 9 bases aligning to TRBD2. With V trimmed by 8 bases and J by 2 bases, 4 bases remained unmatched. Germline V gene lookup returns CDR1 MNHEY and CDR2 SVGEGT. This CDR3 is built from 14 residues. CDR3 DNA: TGTGCCAGCGGAGCGGGGGGCACCTACAATGAGCAGTTCTTC. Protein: CASGAGGTYNEQFF.

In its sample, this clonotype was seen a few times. CDR3 in amino acids: CASSKRTGQETQYF. CDR3 coding DNA: TGCGCCAGCAGTAAGCGGACAGGGCAAGAGACCCAGTACTTC. The V and J genes are TRBV5-1 and TRBJ2-5; 8 nucleotides match TRBD1. Germline-derived CDR1 and CDR2 are SGHRS and YFSETQ. Trimming removed 5 bases from V and 2 bases from J; junction bases left unmatched: 5. This CDR3 is 14 amino acids long.

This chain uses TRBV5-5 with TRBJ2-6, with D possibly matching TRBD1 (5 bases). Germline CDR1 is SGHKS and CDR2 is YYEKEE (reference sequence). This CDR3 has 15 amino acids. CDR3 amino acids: CASTRGAAGANVLTF. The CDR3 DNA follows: TGTGCTTCGACAAGGGGCGCAGCTGGGGCCAACGTCCTGACTTTC.

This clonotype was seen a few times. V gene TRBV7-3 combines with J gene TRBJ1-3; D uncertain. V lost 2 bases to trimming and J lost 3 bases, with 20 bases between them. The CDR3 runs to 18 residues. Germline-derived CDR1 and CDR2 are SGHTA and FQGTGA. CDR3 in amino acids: CASSLEFVWPSGGNTIYF. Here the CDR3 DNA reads TGTGCCAGCAGCTTAGAATTTGTCTGGCCCTCGGGTGGAAACACCATATATTTT.

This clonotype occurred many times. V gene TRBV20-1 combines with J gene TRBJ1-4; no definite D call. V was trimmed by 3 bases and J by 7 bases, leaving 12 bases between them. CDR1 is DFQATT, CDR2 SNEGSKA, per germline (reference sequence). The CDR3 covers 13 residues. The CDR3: CSARKQTREKLFF. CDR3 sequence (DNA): TGCAGTGCTAGGAAACAGACCCGTGAAAAACTGTTTTTT.

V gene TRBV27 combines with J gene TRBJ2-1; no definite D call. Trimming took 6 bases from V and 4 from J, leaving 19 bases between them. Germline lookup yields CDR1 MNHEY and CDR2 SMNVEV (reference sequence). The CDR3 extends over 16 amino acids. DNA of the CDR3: TGTGCCAGCAGGTTCTCCGGTGCGACCATTTACAATGAGCAGTTCTTC. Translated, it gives CASRFSGATIYNEQFF.

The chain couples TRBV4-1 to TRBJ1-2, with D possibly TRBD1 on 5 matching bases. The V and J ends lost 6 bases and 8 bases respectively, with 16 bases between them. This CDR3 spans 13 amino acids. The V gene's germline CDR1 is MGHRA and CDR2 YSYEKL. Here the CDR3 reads CASSFEGTQGYTF. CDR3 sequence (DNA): TGCGCCAGCAGTTTCGAGGGGACTCAAGGCTACACCTTC.

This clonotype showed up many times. The CDR3 DNA reads as TGCAGTGCTAGTACAGGGGAATCACCCCTCCACTTT. Its protein product is CSASTGESPLHF. The gene calls are TRBV20-1 and TRBJ1-6; 7 nucleotides match TRBD1. The length of the CDR3 is 12 residues. Germline loops: CDR1 DFQATT, CDR2 SNEGSKA (reference sequence). V dropped 3 bases and J dropped 10; count of bases not matched to a gene: 3.

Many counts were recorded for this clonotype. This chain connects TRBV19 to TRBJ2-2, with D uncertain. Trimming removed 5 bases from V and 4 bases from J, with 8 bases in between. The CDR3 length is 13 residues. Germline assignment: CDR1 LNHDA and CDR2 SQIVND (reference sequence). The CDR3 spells CASSLQSTGELFF. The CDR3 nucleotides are TGTGCCAGTAGTTTACAGAGCACCGGGGAGCTGTTTTTT.

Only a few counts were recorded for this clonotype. The chain's CDR3 is CASSLDTGGETQYF. The CDR3 DNA follows: TGTGCCAGCAGCTTAGATACGGGGGGGGAGACCCAGTACTTC. The V gene is TRBV7-8, the J gene TRBJ2-5; 8 bases line up with TRBD2. CDR1 and CDR2 from the germline V gene are SGHVS and FQNEAQ. The CDR3 extends over 14 amino acids. The ends lost 1 base at V and 5 bases at J; junction bases unmatched: 3. Using reference TRBV7-8 and TRBJ2-5 for the parts outside the CDR3, the full variable domain is GAGVSQSPRYKVAKRGQDVALRCDPISGHVSLFWYQQALGQGPEFLTYFQNEAQLDKSGLPSDRFFAERPEGSVSTLKIQRTQQEDSAVYLCASSLDTGGETQYFGPGTRLLVL.

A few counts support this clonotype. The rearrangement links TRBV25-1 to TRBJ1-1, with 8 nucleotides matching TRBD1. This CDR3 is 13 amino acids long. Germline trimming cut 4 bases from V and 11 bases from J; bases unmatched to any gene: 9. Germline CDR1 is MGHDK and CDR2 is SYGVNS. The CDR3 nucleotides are TGTGCCAGCAGTGCAGGACAGGGAAGGTATGCTTTCTTT. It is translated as CASSAGQGRYAFF.

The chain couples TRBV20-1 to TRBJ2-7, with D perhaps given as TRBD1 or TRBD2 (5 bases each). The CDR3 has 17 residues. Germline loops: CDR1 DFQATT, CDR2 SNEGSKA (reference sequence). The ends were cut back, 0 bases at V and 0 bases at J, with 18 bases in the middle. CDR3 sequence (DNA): TGCAGTGCTAGAGATTACCGGGGTTTTGGGGGCTCCTACGAGCAGTACTTC. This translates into CSARDYRGFGGSYEQYF.

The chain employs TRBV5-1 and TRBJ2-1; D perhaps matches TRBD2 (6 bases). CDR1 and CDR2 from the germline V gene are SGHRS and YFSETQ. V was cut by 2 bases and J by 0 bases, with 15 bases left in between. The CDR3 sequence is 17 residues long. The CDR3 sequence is CASSFRDSGGSYNEQFF. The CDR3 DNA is TGCGCCAGCAGCTTCCGCGACTCCGGGGGCTCCTACAATGAGCAGTTCTTC.

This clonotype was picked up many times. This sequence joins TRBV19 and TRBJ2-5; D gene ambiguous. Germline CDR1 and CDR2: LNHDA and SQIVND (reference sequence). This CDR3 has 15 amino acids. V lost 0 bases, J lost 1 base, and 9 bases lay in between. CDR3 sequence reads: CASSIDRLRQETQYF. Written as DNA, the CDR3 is TGTGCCAGTAGTATAGACCGTCTTCGCCAAGAGACCCAGTACTTC. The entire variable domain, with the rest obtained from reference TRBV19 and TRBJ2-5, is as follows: DGGITQSPKYLFRKEGQNVTLSCEQNLNHDAMYWYRQDPGQGLRLIYYSQIVNDFQKGDIAEGYSVSREKKESFPLTVTSAQKNPTAFYLCASSIDRLRQETQYFGPGTRLLVL.

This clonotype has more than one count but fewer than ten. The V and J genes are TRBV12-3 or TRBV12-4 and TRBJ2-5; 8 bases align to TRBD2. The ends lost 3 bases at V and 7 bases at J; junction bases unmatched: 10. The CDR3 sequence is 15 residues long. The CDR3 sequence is CASSLLGLASGTQYF. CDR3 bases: TGTGCCAGCAGTTTGTTAGGACTAGCATCGGGGACCCAGTACTTC.

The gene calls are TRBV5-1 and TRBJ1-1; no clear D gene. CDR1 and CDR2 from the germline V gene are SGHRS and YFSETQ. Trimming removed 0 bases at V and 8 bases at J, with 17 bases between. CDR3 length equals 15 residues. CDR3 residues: CASSLDNARPREAFF. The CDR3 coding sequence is TGCGCCAGCAGCTTGGACAATGCCAGGCCGCGAGAAGCTTTCTTT.

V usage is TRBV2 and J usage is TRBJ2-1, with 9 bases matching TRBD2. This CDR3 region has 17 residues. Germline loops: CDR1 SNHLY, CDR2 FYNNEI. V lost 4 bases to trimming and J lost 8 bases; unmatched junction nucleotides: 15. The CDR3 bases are TGTGCCAGCAGTGTAGTTCGTAGCGGGGGTTTGGCCTATGAGCAGTTCTTC. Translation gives CASSVVRSGGLAYEQFF.